The clone carrying this T cell receptor beta chain has only a few counts. This CDR3 spans 15 amino acids. The V gene lost 4 bases and the J gene lost 4 bases, with 16 bases spanning the gap. In germline, CDR1 is GTSNPN, CDR2 SVGIG (reference sequence). The record originates from a study of blood T cell repertoires in COVID-19. Study as a whole: Sites in the United States, Italy and Spain provided acute and convalescent COVID-19 samples.

TCRdb's copy holds only in-frame clones and misses some; the assay was immunoSEQ multiplex PCR. This sample has around 88,000 clones, with 70% to 90% found just once. This sequence was found in a woman aged 80 or over with acute or convalescent COVID-19. The sequenced sample was peripheral blood. The chain is built from TRBV30 and TRBJ2-2; a possible D gene is TRBD2 (7 bases). The DNA for the CDR3 is TGTGCCTGGACCCAAGGGGGGGGTGGCACCGGGGAGCTGTTTTTT. It encodes CAWTQGGGGTGELFF. The whole variable domain, remainder taken from reference TRBV30 and TRBJ2-2, is SQTIHQWPATLVQPVGSPLSLECTVEGTSNPNLYWYRQAAGRGLQLLFYSVGIGQISSEVPQNLSASRPQDRQFILSSKKLLLSDSGFYLCAWTQGGGGTGELFFGEGSRLTVL.